The rows below give T cell receptor beta chains drawn from one sample of a study of blood T cell repertoires in COVID-19. Sequencing used immunoSEQ multiplex PCR; TCRdb keeps in-frame clones, though not all of them. The sample has about 140,000 clones; approximately 78% are singletons. Sequences were obtained from PBMCs or T cells enriched from blood (not recorded which). The receptors come from a woman aged 50 to 60 who had recovered from COVID-19. Both conserved end residues are part of each CDR3. The D gene is left open where the match is weak. Part of the rows lack a size; the others show once, few, many or a class for expanded clones.

clone size	J gene	V gene	D gene	CDR3 DNA	CDR3 protein
-	TRBJ1-6	TRBV28	-	TGTGCCAGCACCCTGTCGGGGGATCGTAATTCACCCCTCCACTTT	CASTLSGDRNSPLHF
-	TRBJ2-7	TRBV19	-	TGTGCCATTCGACAGGCCTACGAGCAGTACTTC	CAIRQAYEQYF
-	TRBJ1-5	TRBV2	TRBD1	TGTGCCAGCCGTGGGGACAGCAGCAATCAGCCCCAGCATTTT	CASRGDSSNQPQHF
-	TRBJ2-3	TRBV28	-	TGTGCCAGCAGGATTGGGTCGACTCTTCCCACAGATACGCAGTATTTT	CASRIGSTLPTDTQYF
-	TRBJ2-7	TRBV7-8	-	TGTGCCAGCAGCCTGTACTACGAGCAGTACTTC	CASSLYYEQYF
-	TRBJ1-2	TRBV4-1	-	TGCGCCAGCAGCCACCCGCAAATCAGCTATGGCTACACCTTC	CASSHPQISYGYTF
few	TRBJ2-3	TRBV5-4	TRBD1	TGTGCCAGCAGGACAGACAGGGATAGCACAGATACGCAGTATTTT	CASRTDRDSTDTQYF
-	TRBJ2-2	TRBV10-2	TRBD2	TGCGCCAGCAGGCGAGCGGGGGGCCTGCCGACCACCGGGGAGCTGTTTTTT	CASRRAGGLPTTGELFF
-	TRBJ2-1	TRBV6-5	TRBD1	TGTGCCAGCATCTGGACAGGGTGGTCCTACAATGAGCAGTTCTTC	CASIWTGWSYNEQFF
-	TRBJ1-5	TRBV28	-	TGTGCCAGCAGTTTCGGTTCAGGTGGTGGACAGCCCCAGCATTTT	CASSFGSGGGQPQHF
-	TRBJ2-1	TRBV7-9	TRBD1	TGTGCCAGCAGCGCAGGACAGGGTCACTACAATGAGCAGTTCTTC	CASSAGQGHYNEQFF
-	TRBJ1-1	TRBV5-1	-	TGCGCCAGCAGCTTGGAGGGGCGCGAAACGCACACTGAAGCTTTCTTT	CASSLEGRETHTEAFF
-	TRBJ2-2	TRBV29-1	-	TGCAGCGTTGAGTCTTACACCGGGGAGCTGTTTTTT	CSVESYTGELFF
-	TRBJ2-2	TRBV9	-	TGTGCCAGCAGCACCCGGACAGCGAACACCGGGGAGCTGTTTTTT	CASSTRTANTGELFF
-	TRBJ2-7	TRBV5-1	-	TGCGCCAGCAGCTTGGGACAGGTGGCATACGAGCAGTACTTC	CASSLGQVAYEQYF
-	TRBJ1-1	TRBV5-1	TRBD1	TGCGCCAGCAGACAGGGGGCCGCTGAAGCTTTCTTT	CASRQGAAEAFF
few	TRBJ1-1	TRBV6-7	-	TGTGCCAGCAGTTCCAGGGGAACTGAAGCTTTCTTT	CASSSRGTEAFF
-	TRBJ1-1	TRBV5-1	TRBD1	TGCGCCAGCAGCGGGACAGGGGCGACTTTCTTT	CASSGTGATFF
-	TRBJ2-1	TRBV7-2	TRBD2	TGTGCCAGCAGCCCCCGATCTGGCGGGGGGGCCGTCTATGAGCAGTTCTTC	CASSPRSGGGAVYEQFF
-	TRBJ2-7	TRBV6-4	TRBD2	TGTGCCAGCAGTGTGGAGGCGGGGGGCTCCTACGAGCAGTACTTC	CASSVEAGGSYEQYF
-	TRBJ1-2	TRBV5-1	-	TGCGCCAGCAGCCTCAGTCGGGTAGGGGATGGCTACACCTTC	CASSLSRVGDGYTF
-	TRBJ2-2	TRBV5-1	-	TGCGCCAGCAGCTTGATAGGGGACACCGGGGAGCTGTTTTTT	CASSLIGDTGELFF
-	TRBJ2-2	TRBV29-1	-	TGCAGCGTTGAAGATCGCCTAGCGAACACCGGGGAGCTGTTTTTT	CSVEDRLANTGELFF
-	TRBJ1-1	TRBV2	-	TGTGCCAGCAGTGCCTACCGGGGGGGAATGGCTGAAGCTTTCTTT	CASSAYRGGMAEAFF
-	TRBJ2-1	TRBV5-1	-	TGCGCCAGCAGCTTGGCGGGGGGACAACACAATGAGCAGTTCTTC	CASSLAGGQHNEQFF
-	TRBJ2-3	TRBV11-3	-	TGTGCCAGCAGCCCCGGAGGGGGCACAGATACGCAGTATTTT	CASSPGGGTDTQYF
-	TRBJ2-3	TRBV28	-	TGTGCCAGCAGTTTATGGGGGGGGACAGGCAGCACAGATACGCAGTATTTT	CASSLWGGTGSTDTQYF
-	TRBJ1-3	TRBV29-1	TRBD1	TGCAGCGTTGCCCAGGGGGCGCTGGGAAACACCATATATTTT	CSVAQGALGNTIYF
few	TRBJ1-5	TRBV5-5	TRBD1	TGTGCCAGCAGCCGGACAGGGGCGAACAATCAGCCCCAGCATTTT	CASSRTGANNQPQHF
-	TRBJ2-5	TRBV1	-	TGCACCAGCAGCCAAGAAGTAGCGCGGAAAGCCCAAGAGACCCAGTACTTC	CTSSQEVARKAQETQYF
once	TRBJ2-4	TRBV5-1	-	TGCGCCAGCAGCTTGGAAGGACTACTAGCCAAAAACATTCAGTACTTC	CASSLEGLLAKNIQYF
-	TRBJ2-7	TRBV3-1/TRBV3-2	TRBD1	TGTGCCAGCAGCCGTCGGGGACAGGGGGCCTACGAGCAGTACTTC	CASSRRGQGAYEQYF
-	TRBJ1-1	TRBV5-1	TRBD1	TGCGCCAGCAGCTGGGACAGGAACACTGAAGCTTTCTTT	CASSWDRNTEAFF
-	TRBJ1-2	TRBV7-8	-	TGTGCCAGCAGCTCAGGGGCGGGCAAAGGGGTCTTGGGCTATGGCTACACCTTC	CASSSGAGKGVLGYGYTF
-	TRBJ1-6	TRBV7-9	-	TGTGCCAGCAGCAGCGAAGGCAATTCACCCCTCCACTTT	CASSSEGNSPLHF
-	TRBJ1-1	TRBV7-2	-	TGTGCCAGCAGCGGACAGCCGGACACTGAAGCTTTCTTT	CASSGQPDTEAFF
-	TRBJ2-4	TRBV10-3	TRBD1	TGTGCCATCAGTGATACAGGGGCCAACATTCAGTACTTC	CAISDTGANIQYF
-	TRBJ1-1	TRBV7-9	TRBD1	TGTGCCAGCAGGACCCAGGGGGCGAGAGCTTTCTTT	CASRTQGARAFF
-	TRBJ2-3	TRBV12-3/TRBV12-4	-	TGTGCCAGCAGTCTTCTTAGCACAGATACGCAGTATTTT	CASSLLSTDTQYF
-	TRBJ2-3	TRBV7-9	-	TGTGCCAGCAGCGCCTGGGGGGGGCACACAGATACGCAGTATTTT	CASSAWGGHTDTQYF
many	TRBJ2-2	TRBV5-1	-	TGCGCCAGCAGCTCACTAAGCCCCTCCGGCGGGGAGCTGTTTTTT	CASSSLSPSGGELFF
-	TRBJ2-5	TRBV4-2	-	TGTGCCAGCAGCCCACAGGGAGGGGGAGAGACCCAGTACTTC	CASSPQGGGETQYF
-	TRBJ2-5	TRBV4-1	TRBD1	TGCGCCAGCAGCCAAGAAGGGACAGGGGCAGGGGACCAGTACTTC	CASSQEGTGAGDQYF
-	TRBJ1-3	TRBV29-1	TRBD1	TGCAGCGTTGGCCCTACAGGGGATCTTGGAAACACCATATATTTT	CSVGPTGDLGNTIYF
-	TRBJ2-2	TRBV27	-	TGTGCCAGCAGTTTAAGGACAATGGGGAACACCGGGGAGCTGTTTTTT	CASSLRTMGNTGELFF
-	TRBJ1-1	TRBV18	-	TGTGCCAGCTCCCCCCCGGGAAGGTTTAGTGAAGCTTTCTTT	CASSPPGRFSEAFF
once	TRBJ1-4	TRBV9	TRBD1	TGTGCCAGCAGCGTCGGACAGGGTTCAACTAATGAAAAACTGTTTTTT	CASSVGQGSTNEKLFF
-	TRBJ1-1	TRBV7-3	TRBD1	TGTGCCAGCAGCTTACAGGGGGCCAGATCTGAAGCTTTCTTT	CASSLQGARSEAFF
-	TRBJ2-1	TRBV6-5	-	TGTGCCAGCAGTAGGGACTTCAGCTCCTACAATGAGCAGTTCTTC	CASSRDFSSYNEQFF
-	TRBJ2-2	TRBV6-5	TRBD1	TGTGCCAGCAGTTACTCCCAGGGGGCCGGGGAGCTGTTTTTT	CASSYSQGAGELFF
-	TRBJ1-1	TRBV28	TRBD1	TGTGCCAGCAGGGGCACAGGGGACCTCGAAGCTTTCTTT	CASRGTGDLEAFF
-	TRBJ1-2	TRBV5-8	-	TGTGCCAGCAGCTTGGGACCGCTCAGAGGCTATGGCTACACCTTC	CASSLGPLRGYGYTF
-	TRBJ1-6	TRBV6-2/TRBV6-3	-	TGTGCCAGCAGCCCAATTTCACGGGGTAGTCATAATTCACCCCTCCACTTT	CASSPISRGSHNSPLHF
-	TRBJ2-5	TRBV7-3	TRBD2	TGTGCCAGCAGCCCGGGACTAGCGAGCGTAGAGACCCAGTACTTC	CASSPGLASVETQYF
-	TRBJ1-5	TRBV24-1	TRBD1	TGTGCCACCAGTGACCCAGACAGGGGTGATCAGCCCCAGCATTTT	CATSDPDRGDQPQHF
-	TRBJ1-4	TRBV28	-	TGTGCCAGCAGTTTGGCCCAAACAGGGAATGAAAAACTGTTTTTT	CASSLAQTGNEKLFF
-	TRBJ1-2	TRBV28	-	TGTGCCAGCAGACCTACAGGGTTGGGGAATGGCTACACCTTC	CASRPTGLGNGYTF
once	TRBJ1-1	TRBV5-1	-	TGCGCCAGCAGCTTGGCCGGGGCTTTCTTT	CASSLAGAFF
-	TRBJ1-1	TRBV24-1	TRBD1	TGTGCCACCAGTGATGGGACAGGGAAGGGTGGAGCTTTCTTT	CATSDGTGKGGAFF